The rows below give T cell receptor beta chains drawn from one sample of a study of CXCR3-negative and CXCR3-positive naive CD8 T cells. TCRdb re-analyzed the 5' RACE reads; it lists each CDR3 protein once, without DNA. The table lists more than 80,000 distinct CDR3 sequences. Material: naive CXCR3+ CD8+ T cells from blood. The receptors here all came from a human donor in good health. Some clones in this sample may be carry-over from other donors' samples. The CDR3 runs from the conserved cysteine through the conserved F or W.

V	J	CDR3
TRBV20-1	TRBJ2-3	CRLTTGSTNTQYF
TRBV28	TRBJ2-1	CASSSVRDRVSHEQFF
TRBV12-3/TRBV12-4	TRBJ1-2	CASGPRSNYGYTF
TRBV7-2	TRBJ2-3	CASSATGGSTDTQYF
TRBV5-6	TRBJ1-6	CASSRGTVSPLHF
TRBV10-3	TRBJ2-7	CAIRQGSYEQYF
TRBV29-1	TRBJ2-7	CSVEGEGGEYEQYF
TRBV29-1	TRBJ1-4	CSVEGGINKNELFF
TRBV12-3/TRBV12-4	TRBJ2-1	CASTLGLAGNEQFF
TRBV14	TRBJ2-5	CASSQSRAETQYF
TRBV6-2/TRBV6-3	TRBJ2-2	CASSRTAGELFF
TRBV18	TRBJ1-1	CASSPPSPGGTEAFF
TRBV21-1	TRBJ2-3	CASSRRGPYTDTQYF
TRBV4-1	TRBJ2-7	CASSPRPDKAAYEQYF
TRBV20-1	TRBJ2-5	CSAIRQGGEETQYF
TRBV29-1	TRBJ2-2	CSVEVTGVTGELFF
TRBV12-3/TRBV12-4	TRBJ1-6	CASREYTSPLHF
TRBV29-1	TRBJ2-1	CSVELAGGIVYEQFF
TRBV14	TRBJ1-2	CASSQDRRPLGYGYTF
TRBV7-6	TRBJ2-1	CASSLGNYPYNEQFF
TRBV23-1	TRBJ2-7	CASSQSNRTGGTYEQYF
TRBV4-2	TRBJ2-1	CASSQDRYYNEQFF
TRBV7-9	TRBJ1-2	CASSPRQGNYGYTF
TRBV20-1	TRBJ2-2	CSARDAASGGVNTGELFF
TRBV2	TRBJ2-5	CASSPMGQETQYF
TRBV7-2	TRBJ2-2	CASSFLAGMAGELFF
TRBV2	TRBJ1-1	CASSEAGGDMNTEAFF
TRBV5-1	TRBJ2-2	CASSPIRTRSTGELFF
TRBV12-3/TRBV12-4	TRBJ1-5	CASSEAYNQPQHF
TRBV6-5	TRBJ2-2	CASSYESVPNTGELFF
TRBV5-5	TRBJ2-6	CASSDPGTGSSGANVLTF
TRBV5-1	TRBJ1-1	CASSLNSGTGSSEAFF
TRBV11-2	TRBJ1-1	CASSRSLDTEAFF
TRBV28	TRBJ2-7	CASSQISYEQYF
TRBV5-1	TRBJ2-1	CASSVRGNEQFF
TRBV7-6	TRBJ2-3	CASSRGTSGGGSTDTQYF
TRBV18	TRBJ2-7	CASSPGQGPYEQYF
TRBV29-1	TRBJ2-7	CSVAETGYYEQYF
TRBV5-1	TRBJ2-1	CASSLVGDSFYNEQFF
TRBV20-1	TRBJ2-7	CSAAPEDSVSYEQYF
TRBV28	TRBJ1-1	CAGSTGPYQNTEAFF
TRBV7-8	TRBJ1-1	CASSFADLNTEAFF
TRBV28	TRBJ2-7	CASNEPEREQYF
TRBV2	TRBJ2-1	CASSEMVGQFF
TRBV27	TRBJ1-5	CASSLLESGQPQHF
TRBV6-6	TRBJ2-7	CASSETRGGEDEQYF
TRBV6-2/TRBV6-3	TRBJ1-1	CASIQNAEAFF
TRBV6-2/TRBV6-3	TRBJ2-5	CASRRQVQETQYF
TRBV7-8	TRBJ2-1	CASSSPRGAGTYNEQFF